Below, 18 T cell receptor beta chains from the same sample are listed, as sequenced in a study of T-cell memory formation after mild COVID-19. Using its own MiXCR run on the 5' RACE reads, TCRdb lists one record per CDR3 protein. The table includes fewer than 400,000 distinct CDR3 sequences, about 16% detected once. Sequenced material: PBMCs or a T cell subset sorted from them (not recorded which). The receptors here all came from a man aged 18-30 years who had mild COVID-19 (a few samples of this study predate the infection). Cell type and time point are not known.

This clonotype showed up just a few times. This rearrangement joins TRBV6-5 to TRBJ1-5; the D is unclear. The CDR3 extends over 15 amino acids. Germline assignment: CDR1 MNHEY and CDR2 SVGAGI. With 5 bases removed from V and 0 bases from J, the gap between germline ends came to 11 bases. The CDR3 sequence: CASSPLGYSNQPQHF. In DNA, the CDR3 is TGTGCCAGCAGTCCCTTAGGGTATAGCAATCAGCCCCAGCATTTT.

Many counts were recorded for this clonotype. The chain is built from TRBV11-2 and TRBJ1-4, with 8 bases identical to TRBD1. There are 16 residues in the CDR3. The J segment lost 8 bases and the V segment lost 1 base, leaving 9 bases of the junction unmatched. In germline, CDR1 is SGHAT, CDR2 FQNNGV. CDR3 sequence: CASSLGSLQGGEKLFF. Here the CDR3 DNA reads TGTGCCAGCAGCTTAGGATCCTTACAGGGGGGGGAAAAACTGTTTTTT.

The table lists this clonotype with a few counts. This chain uses TRBV10-2 with TRBJ2-7; D may be TRBD2 (5 bases). The CDR3 extends over 12 amino acids. The germline V and J ends were trimmed by 7 bases and 3 bases, with 10 bases remaining between them. The germline V gene encodes CDR1 WSHSY and CDR2 SAAADI. The CDR3 coding sequence is TGCGCCAGCACCGGAGGACTCTACGAGCAGTACTTC. It specifies CASTGGLYEQYF.

This clonotype was recorded a few times. The V call is TRBV7-9, the J call TRBJ1-2; maybe TRBD1 (5 bases). Germline lookup yields CDR1 SEHNR and CDR2 FQNEAQ (reference sequence). V was trimmed by 1 base and J by 8 bases, leaving 14 bases between them. The CDR3 loop spans 14 amino acids. The CDR3 nucleotides are TGTGCCAGCAGCTTAGTGGGGCGGGCGCGCGGCTACACCTTC. Amino acid sequence: CASSLVGRARGYTF.

The chain couples TRBV6-5 to TRBJ2-3, with a tentative D call TRBD2 (6 bases). CDR1 and CDR2 (germline): MNHEY, SVGAGI. Trimming took 5 bases from V and 5 from J, leaving 17 bases between them. The CDR3 is made up of 15 amino acids. The CDR3 is CASSHRDSVVDTQYF. The CDR3 region has the DNA TGTGCCAGCAGTCACCGGGACTCAGTTGTAGATACGCAGTATTTT.

The rearrangement joins TRBV5-1 to TRBJ2-3, with D perhaps being TRBD1 or TRBD2 (6 bases each). The germline V gene has CDR1 SGHRS and CDR2 YFSETQ. With 1 base removed from V and 6 bases from J, the gap between germline ends came to 15 bases. This CDR3 is built from 15 residues. This chain's CDR3 is CASSLMPGAADTQYF. CDR3 sequence (DNA): TGCGCCAGCAGCTTGATGCCGGGGGCCGCGGATACGCAGTATTTT.

CDR3 coding DNA: TGCAGTGCCGTACAGGGTGTCACAGATACGCAGTATTTT. Protein product: CSAVQGVTDTQYF. The chain carries TRBV20-1 and TRBJ2-3, with a tentative D call TRBD1 (6 bases). The CDR3 totals 13 residues. V was trimmed by 6 bases and J by 2 bases, leaving 12 bases between them. From germline, CDR1 is DFQATT and CDR2 SNEGSKA (reference sequence).

This chain's CDR3 is CASSVAPYEQYV. DNA for the CDR3: TGTGCCAGCAGCGTAGCCCCCTACGAGCAGTACGTC. The chain has TRBV9 and TRBJ2-7, with D uncertain. This CDR3 is built from 12 residues. Trimming cost V 0 bases and J 2 bases, with 3 bases left between them. Germline V lookup: CDR1 SGDLS, CDR2 YYNGEE.

The CDR3 DNA reads TGTGCCAGCAGCAGGGAAGCGGGCACGCTCACAGATACGCAGTATTTT. Its protein product is CASSREAGTLTDTQYF. The V gene is TRBV5-5, the J gene TRBJ2-3; D is possibly TRBD2 (6 bases). Between the trimmed V and J ends, which lost 4 bases and 2 bases, there was a span of 17 bases. This CDR3 region has 16 residues. Germline V lookup: CDR1 SGHKS, CDR2 YYEKEE (reference sequence).

This clonotype has just a few counts. The chain uses TRBV18 and TRBJ1-2, with 8 bases aligning to TRBD1. The CDR3 has 15 amino acids. Germline-derived CDR1 and CDR2 are KGHSH and LQKENI. V trimming: 3 bases; J trimming: 4 bases; junction bases outside the gene matches: 7. The CDR3 DNA sequence: TGTGCCAGCTCACCGACAGGGGCCTATAGCTATGGCTACACCTTC. Translation gives CASSPTGAYSYGYTF.

This clonotype was observed a few times. The gene calls are TRBV7-9 and TRBJ2-1; 7 nucleotides align to TRBD2. The CDR3 has 13 residues. Germline CDR1 is SEHNR and CDR2 is FQNEAQ (reference sequence). J lost 6 bases, V lost 5 bases, and 4 bases had no gene match. Here the CDR3 DNA reads TGTGCCAGCAGCAGGGAGGGGACCAATGAGCAGTTCTTC. It yields the protein CASSREGTNEQFF. Using reference TRBV7-9 and TRBJ2-1 for the parts outside the CDR3, the full variable domain is DTGVSQNPRHKITKRGQNVTFRCDPISEHNRLYWYRQTLGQGPEFLTYFQNEAQLEKSRLLSDRFSAERPKGSFSTLEIQRTEQGDSAMYLCASSREGTNEQFFGPGTRLTVL.

This clonotype turned up a few times. The V gene is TRBV11-2, the J gene TRBJ2-7; 7 nucleotides align to TRBD1. In germline, CDR1 is SGHAT, CDR2 FQNNGV. The CDR3 is 14 amino acids. The trim removed 1 base at V and 3 bases at J, leaving 3 bases unmatched. The CDR3 DNA follows: TGTGCCAGCAGCTTAGTCGCAGGGGGCTACGAGCAGTACGTC. This codes for CASSLVAGGYEQYV.

This clonotype was observed a few times. The chain couples TRBV2 to TRBJ1-6; TRBD1 matches at 9 bases. The CDR3 extends over 15 amino acids. Germline values: CDR1 SNHLY, CDR2 FYNNEI. The V segment lost 6 bases and the J segment 4 bases; nucleotides outside the gene matches: 4. The CDR3 loop reads CASSTDRGYNSPLHF. The CDR3 region has the DNA TGTGCCAGCAGCACCGACAGGGGGTATAATTCACCCCTCCACTTT.

The chain has TRBV15 and TRBJ2-2; D is perhaps TRBD1 or TRBD2 (6 bases each). The CDR3 runs to 16 residues. Germline assignment: CDR1 LNHNV and CDR2 YYDKDF (reference sequence). Between the trimmed V and J ends, which lost 2 bases and 4 bases, there was a span of 14 bases. As DNA, the CDR3 is TGTGCCACCAGCAGAAGGCCGGGGGCCGTCACCGGGGAGCTGTTTTTT. Translation gives CATSRRPGAVTGELFF. Together with reference TRBV15 and TRBJ2-2, the CDR3 gives the full variable domain: DAMVIQNPRYQVTQFGKPVTLSCSQTLNHNVMYWYQQKSSQAPKLLFHYYDKDFNNEADTPDNFQSRRPNTSFCFLDIRSPGLGDTAMYLCATSRRPGAVTGELFFGEGSRLTVL.

This clonotype was counted between two and nine times. The chain recombines TRBV3-1 with TRBJ2-1; TRBD2 matches at 7 bases. This CDR3 has 14 amino acids. Germline V gene sequence: CDR1 LGHDT, CDR2 YNNKEL (reference sequence). After removal of 1 base from V and 12 bases from J, the junction contained 9 bases not matched to a gene. The CDR3 here is CASSQAGGRGRQFF. The CDR3 nucleotides read TGTGCCAGCAGCCAAGCGGGCGGGAGAGGGAGGCAGTTCTTC.

This chain links TRBV4-3 with TRBJ2-5, with TRBD2 matching over 9 bases. This CDR3 comprises 16 residues. The V and J ends lost 1 base and 1 base, in that order; junction bases with no gene match: 4. Germline V CDR1 and CDR2: LGHNA, YSLEER. In nucleotides, the CDR3 is TGCGCCAGCAGCCAAGTTAGCGGGGGCCTCCAAGAGACCCAGTACTTC. Its translation is CASSQVSGGLQETQYF.

This clonotype was detected ten times or more. The rearrangement uses TRBV5-1 and TRBJ2-2, with 8 bases aligning to TRBD1. Germline CDR1 SGHRS, CDR2 YFSETQ. CDR3 size: 15 residues. V dropped 4 bases and J dropped 0; count of bases not matched to a gene: 2. CDR3 sequence (DNA): TGCGCCAGCAGCCAGGGGGCAACGAACACCGGGGAGCTGTTTTTT. It is translated as CASSQGATNTGELFF.

The table lists this clonotype with a few counts. This chain joins TRBV4-3 and TRBJ1-5; TRBD1 agrees at 9 bases. V lost 6 bases and J lost 4; bases outside the gene matches: 16. Germline lookup yields CDR1 LGHNA and CDR2 YSLEER. CDR3 length equals 18 residues. The CDR3 loop reads CASSPKVQGTGQNQPQHF. The CDR3 nucleotides read TGCGCCAGCAGTCCAAAGGTCCAAGGGACAGGGCAGAATCAGCCCCAGCATTTT.